The TCR beta chain under discussion was sequenced for a study of CD8 T cells in ankylosing spondylitis. TCRdb independently ran MiXCR on the 5' RACE reads; one entry per CDR3 protein. The sample yields hundreds of thousands of distinct CDR3 sequences, approximately 12% seen once. Findings of the study overall: Disease-linked clones reportedly showed significant enrichment in matched ankylosing spondylitis synovial fluid. Apparently characteristic of ankylosing spondylitis blood was a TCR beta motif (about 8 highly homologous variants).

With regard to this clonotype: Its antigen is unidentified.

Trimming removed 4 bases at V and 7 bases at J, with 7 bases between. Per the germline V gene, CDR1 is SGHTA and CDR2 is FQGTGA. The CDR3 length is 12 residues. V is TRBV7-3 and J is TRBJ2-2; D is unresolved. The source material was blood, either unsorted or a sorted T cell fraction (not recorded which). The receptor was isolated from a male donor with ankylosing spondylitis. The CDR3 DNA follows: TGTGCCAGCAGCTGGGTGAACGGGGAGCTGTTTTTT. Translating it yields CASSWVNGELFF.